These T cell receptor beta chains were read from a single sample in a study of blood T cell repertoires in COVID-19. Libraries were prepared by immunoSEQ multiplex PCR; TCRdb keeps only in-frame clonotypes and omits some of them. The sample consists of about 120,000 clones, over 70% of them appearing once. Sequencing used peripheral blood. The receptors shown here come from a woman between 65 and 79 years old with acute or convalescent COVID-19. The CDR3 runs from the conserved cysteine through the conserved F or W. Each record gives: CDR3 length, clone size, V gene, J gene, D gene, CDR3 protein, CDR3 DNA. The D gene is left open where the match is weak. Clone sizes are given selectively: once, few, many, or a class where the clone is expanded.

CDR3 length: 15
clone size: once
V gene: TRBV2
J gene: TRBJ1-2
D gene: .
CDR3 protein: CASSAGTGPINGYTF
CDR3 DNA: TGTGCCAGCAGTGCAGGCACAGGGCCAATCAATGGCTACACCTTC

CDR3 length: 15
clone size: .
V gene: TRBV5-5
J gene: TRBJ2-7
D gene: TRBD1
CDR3 protein: CASSSGGTGIVEQYF
CDR3 DNA: TGTGCCAGCAGCTCGGGCGGGACAGGGATTGTCGAGCAGTACTTC

CDR3 length: 16
clone size: .
V gene: TRBV5-1
J gene: TRBJ2-2
D gene: TRBD1
CDR3 protein: CASSPRQGPNTGELFF
CDR3 DNA: TGCGCCAGCAGCCCACGACAGGGGCCGAACACCGGGGAGCTGTTTTTT

CDR3 length: 16
clone size: .
V gene: TRBV28
J gene: TRBJ1-5
D gene: TRBD1
CDR3 protein: CASRTQGQGEGQPQHF
CDR3 DNA: TGTGCCAGCAGAACCCAGGGACAGGGTGAAGGTCAGCCCCAGCATTTT

CDR3 length: 15
clone size: .
V gene: TRBV27
J gene: TRBJ1-5
D gene: .
CDR3 protein: CASRSGGNSNQPQHF
CDR3 DNA: TGTGCCAGCAGGTCGGGCGGGAATAGCAATCAGCCCCAGCATTTT

CDR3 length: 16
clone size: .
V gene: TRBV5-1
J gene: TRBJ2-3
D gene: .
CDR3 protein: CASSLMSRPGKDTQYF
CDR3 DNA: TGCGCCAGCAGCTTAATGTCCCGCCCAGGGAAGGATACGCAGTATTTT

CDR3 length: 13
clone size: few
V gene: TRBV30
J gene: TRBJ1-1
D gene: .
CDR3 protein: CAWSWQLATEAFF
CDR3 DNA: TGTGCCTGGAGTTGGCAGCTAGCCACTGAAGCTTTCTTT

CDR3 length: 14
clone size: .
V gene: TRBV3-1/TRBV3-2
J gene: TRBJ1-6
D gene: .
CDR3 protein: CASSQLDSQSPLHF
CDR3 DNA: TGTGCCAGCAGCCAATTGGACAGCCAGTCACCCCTCCACTTT

CDR3 length: 14
clone size: .
V gene: TRBV5-1
J gene: TRBJ1-1
D gene: .
CDR3 protein: CASSDQGMNTEAFF
CDR3 DNA: TGCGCCAGCAGCGATCAGGGGATGAACACTGAAGCTTTCTTT

CDR3 length: 14
clone size: .
V gene: TRBV5-5
J gene: TRBJ1-5
D gene: TRBD1
CDR3 protein: CASSSGQGDQPQHF
CDR3 DNA: TGTGCCAGCAGCTCAGGACAGGGCGATCAGCCCCAGCATTTT

CDR3 length: 12
clone size: .
V gene: TRBV10-3
J gene: TRBJ2-1
D gene: TRBD2
CDR3 protein: CAIAGTYNEQFF
CDR3 DNA: TGTGCCATAGCGGGGACCTACAATGAGCAGTTCTTC

CDR3 length: 12
clone size: .
V gene: TRBV3-1/TRBV3-2
J gene: TRBJ2-7
D gene: .
CDR3 protein: CASSQLSSEQYF
CDR3 DNA: TGTGCCAGCAGCCAGCTTAGTAGCGAGCAGTACTTC

CDR3 length: 14
clone size: .
V gene: TRBV5-6
J gene: TRBJ1-4
D gene: .
CDR3 protein: CASSLVSQPEKLFF
CDR3 DNA: TGTGCCAGCAGCTTAGTTAGCCAACCCGAAAAACTGTTTTTT

CDR3 length: 12
clone size: many
V gene: TRBV27
J gene: TRBJ1-2
D gene: .
CDR3 protein: CASKGEGVGYTF
CDR3 DNA: TGTGCCAGCAAGGGTGAGGGCGTCGGCTACACCTTC

CDR3 length: 16
clone size: once
V gene: TRBV18
J gene: TRBJ1-3
D gene: TRBD1
CDR3 protein: CASSPQSTGAGNTIYF
CDR3 DNA: TGTGCCAGCTCACCTCAATCGACAGGGGCAGGAAACACCATATATTTT

CDR3 length: 13
clone size: .
V gene: TRBV5-1
J gene: TRBJ1-2
D gene: .
CDR3 protein: CASSLDTGMGYTF
CDR3 DNA: TGCGCCAGCAGCTTGGACACAGGGATGGGCTACACCTTC

CDR3 length: 14
clone size: .
V gene: TRBV6-5
J gene: TRBJ1-1
D gene: .
CDR3 protein: CASSSTGSGTEAFF
CDR3 DNA: TGTGCCAGCAGTTCGACAGGATCGGGGACTGAAGCTTTCTTT

CDR3 length: 16
clone size: .
V gene: TRBV11-2
J gene: TRBJ1-2
D gene: .
CDR3 protein: CASSLAGRQTNYGYTF
CDR3 DNA: TGTGCCAGCAGCTTAGCAGGTCGGCAAACTAACTATGGCTACACCTTC

CDR3 length: 15
clone size: few
V gene: TRBV5-1
J gene: TRBJ1-1
D gene: TRBD1
CDR3 protein: CASSPGTGGAPEAFF
CDR3 DNA: TGCGCCAGCAGCCCCGGGACAGGGGGCGCGCCTGAAGCTTTCTTT

CDR3 length: 14
clone size: .
V gene: TRBV6-5
J gene: TRBJ1-5
D gene: .
CDR3 protein: CASSYAAGNQPQHF
CDR3 DNA: TGTGCCAGCAGTTACGCGGCGGGCAATCAGCCCCAGCATTTT

CDR3 length: 15
clone size: once
V gene: TRBV5-4
J gene: TRBJ2-3
D gene: TRBD1
CDR3 protein: CASSPDRSLTDTQYF
CDR3 DNA: TGTGCCAGCAGCCCGGACAGGTCGTTGACAGATACGCAGTATTTT

CDR3 length: 14
clone size: .
V gene: TRBV4-1
J gene: TRBJ1-1
D gene: .
CDR3 protein: CASSQVSAADQAFF
CDR3 DNA: TGCGCCAGCAGCCAAGTTTCTGCGGCAGACCAAGCTTTCTTT

CDR3 length: 14
clone size: .
V gene: TRBV7-9
J gene: TRBJ1-5
D gene: .
CDR3 protein: CASSLSGGNQPQHF
CDR3 DNA: TGTGCCAGCAGCTTATCCGGGGGGAATCAGCCCCAGCATTTT

CDR3 length: 13
clone size: .
V gene: TRBV7-3
J gene: TRBJ2-3
D gene: .
CDR3 protein: CASTVAVTDTQYF
CDR3 DNA: TGTGCCAGCACCGTAGCGGTAACAGATACGCAGTATTTT

CDR3 length: 17
clone size: .
V gene: TRBV6-1
J gene: TRBJ1-1
D gene: .
CDR3 protein: CASSEPGAGTMNTEAFF
CDR3 DNA: TGTGCCAGCAGTGAACCAGGGGCAGGGACCATGAACACTGAAGCTTTCTTT

CDR3 length: 16
clone size: .
V gene: TRBV5-1
J gene: TRBJ2-3
D gene: TRBD2
CDR3 protein: CASSLVRDAGADTQYF
CDR3 DNA: TGCGCCAGCAGCTTGGTTCGGGACGCGGGAGCAGATACGCAGTATTTT